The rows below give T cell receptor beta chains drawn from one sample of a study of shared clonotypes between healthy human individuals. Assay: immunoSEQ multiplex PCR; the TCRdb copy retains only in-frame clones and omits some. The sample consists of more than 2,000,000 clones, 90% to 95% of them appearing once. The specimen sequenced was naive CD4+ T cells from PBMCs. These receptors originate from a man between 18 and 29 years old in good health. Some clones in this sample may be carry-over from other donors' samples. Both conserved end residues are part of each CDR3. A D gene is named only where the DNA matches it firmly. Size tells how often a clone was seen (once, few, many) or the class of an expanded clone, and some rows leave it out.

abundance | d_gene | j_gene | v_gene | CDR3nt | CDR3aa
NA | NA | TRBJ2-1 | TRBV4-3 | TGCGCCAGCAGCCAAGGGACGGTATCCTACAATGAGCAGTTCTTC | CASSQGTVSYNEQFF
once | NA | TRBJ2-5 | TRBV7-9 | TGTGCCAGCAGCTTACAGCCCAGGCAAGAGACCCAGTACTTC | CASSLQPRQETQYF
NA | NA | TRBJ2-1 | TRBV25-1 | TGTGCCAGCAGTGCTTACCTGAAGAGGGACAATGAGCAGTTCTTC | CASSAYLKRDNEQFF
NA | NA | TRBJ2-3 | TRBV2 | TGTGCCAGCAGTGGTAGTGGCACAGATACGCAGTATTTT | CASSGSGTDTQYF
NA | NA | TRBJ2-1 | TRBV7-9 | TGTGCCAGCAGCCGTACTACTGAGCAGTTCTTC | CASSRTTEQFF
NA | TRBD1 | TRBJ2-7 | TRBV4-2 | TGTGCCAGCAGCCCTACCGGGACAGGGGGACACGAGCAGTACTTC | CASSPTGTGGHEQYF
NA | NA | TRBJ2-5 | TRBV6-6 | TGTGCCAGCAGTTCCCAGGATCGGGGAGAGACCCAGTACTTC | CASSSQDRGETQYF
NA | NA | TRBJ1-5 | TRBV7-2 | TGTGCCAGCAGCTTAGGATTCAATCAGCCCCAGCATTTT | CASSLGFNQPQHF
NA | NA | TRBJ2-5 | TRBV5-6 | TGTGCCAGCAGCTTGGACACCGGAGGCCAAGAGACCCAGTACTTC | CASSLDTGGQETQYF
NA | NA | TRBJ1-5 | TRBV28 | TGTGCCAGCAGTTTAGAGACACTACGGGCCAGTCAGCCCCAGCATTTT | CASSLETLRASQPQHF
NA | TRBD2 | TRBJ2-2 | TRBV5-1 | TGCGCCAGCAGGAATGGGACTACCACCGGGGAGCTGTTTTTT | CASRNGTTTGELFF
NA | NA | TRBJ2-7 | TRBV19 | TGTGCCAGTAGCAGGCCATTCTCCTACGAGCAGTACTTC | CASSRPFSYEQYF
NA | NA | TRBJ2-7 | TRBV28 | TGTGCCAGCAGTTTATATGCAGGGTCCTACGAGCAGTACTTC | CASSLYAGSYEQYF
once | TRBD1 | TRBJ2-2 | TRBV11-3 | TGTGCCAGCAGCTACGACGGGACAGGGACCGGGGAGCTGTTTTTT | CASSYDGTGTGELFF
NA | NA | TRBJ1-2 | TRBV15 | TGTGCCACCAGCAGAGGATCGGGGGCTCCGGCGGGCTACACCTTC | CATSRGSGAPAGYTF
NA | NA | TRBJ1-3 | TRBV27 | TGTGCCAGCAGTTTAGGGTTCCACTCTGGAAACACCATATATTTT | CASSLGFHSGNTIYF
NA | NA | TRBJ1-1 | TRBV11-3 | TGTGCCAGCAGCAGACGGGAGAACACTGAAGCTTTCTTT | CASSRRENTEAFF
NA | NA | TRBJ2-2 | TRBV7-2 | TGTGCCAGCAGCTCTCGTTGGGCCGGGGAGCTGTTTTTT | CASSSRWAGELFF
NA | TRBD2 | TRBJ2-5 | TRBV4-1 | TGCGCCAGCAGCCAACCACACACCGGGACTAGCTGGTCGGAGACCCAGTACTTC | CASSQPHTGTSWSETQYF
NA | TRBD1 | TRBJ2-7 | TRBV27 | TGTGCCAGCAGTCCTGGACAGGTAGACTACGAGCAGTACTTC | CASSPGQVDYEQYF
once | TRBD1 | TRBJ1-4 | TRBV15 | TGTGCCACCAGCAGCGGACAGGGGAGCAGAAAACTGTTTTTT | CATSSGQGSRKLFF
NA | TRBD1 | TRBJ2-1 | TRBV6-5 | TGTGCCAGCAGTCTTAGTAACGGACAGGCGGCTGAGCAGTTCTTC | CASSLSNGQAAEQFF
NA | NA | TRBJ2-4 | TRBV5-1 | TGCGCCAGCAGCTTGGATTACAAAAACATTCAGTACTTC | CASSLDYKNIQYF
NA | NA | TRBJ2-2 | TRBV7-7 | TGTGCCAGCAGCTTAGTTCCAGCGGTGAACACCGGGGAGCTGTTTTTT | CASSLVPAVNTGELFF
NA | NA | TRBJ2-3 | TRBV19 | TGTGCCAGTATCGGTCTGGAAACTCCAGATACGCAGTATTTT | CASIGLETPDTQYF
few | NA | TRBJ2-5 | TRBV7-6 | TGTGCCAGCAGCCTGACTGGAAGCCAAGAGACCCAGTACTTC | CASSLTGSQETQYF
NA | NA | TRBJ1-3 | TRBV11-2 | TGTGCCAGCAGCTTTTTAGGGGTCTTTCGAAACACCATATATTTT | CASSFLGVFRNTIYF
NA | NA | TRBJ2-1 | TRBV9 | TGTGCCAGCAGCGTAGCGGGAGCCGATGAGCAGTTCTTC | CASSVAGADEQFF
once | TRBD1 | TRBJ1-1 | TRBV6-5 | TGTGCCAGCACCCCCCCCGGGACAGGGGGCACTGAAGCTTTCTTT | CASTPPGTGGTEAFF
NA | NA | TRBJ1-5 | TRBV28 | TGTGCCAGCAGTTTGAAGGCATATAGCAATCAGCCCCAGCATTTT | CASSLKAYSNQPQHF
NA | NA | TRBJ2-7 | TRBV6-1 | TGTGCCAGCACACAGGTCCACGAGCAGTACTTC | CASTQVHEQYF
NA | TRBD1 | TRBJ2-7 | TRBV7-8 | TGTGCCAGCAGCCTTCGGACAGGTGCTAGCCGCGAGCAGTACTTC | CASSLRTGASREQYF
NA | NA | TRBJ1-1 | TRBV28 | TGTGCCAGCAGATTAGGGCCGGGAGAGAACACTGAAGCTTTCTTT | CASRLGPGENTEAFF
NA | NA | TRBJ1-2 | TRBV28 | TGTGCCAGCAGTTTAAAGGGCAGGGTAAGCGGCTACACCTTC | CASSLKGRVSGYTF
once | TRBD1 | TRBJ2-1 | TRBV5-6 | TGTGCCAGCAGCTTGAATGGGGACAGGGGCTCCTACAATGAGCAGTTCTTC | CASSLNGDRGSYNEQFF
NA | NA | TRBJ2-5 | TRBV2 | TGTGCCAGCAGTGCCAGGGCGGAGACCCAGTACTTC | CASSARAETQYF
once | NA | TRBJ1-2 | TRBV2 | TGTGCCAGCAGCGCGGGTCTCCCGCCGGGCTACACCTTC | CASSAGLPPGYTF
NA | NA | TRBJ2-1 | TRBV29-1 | TGCAGCGTGAGCGTGCCGGCCTACAATGAGCAGTTCTTC | CSVSVPAYNEQFF
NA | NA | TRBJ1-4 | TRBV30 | TGTGCCTGGTCTCCGGGGGGAGCTAATGAAAAACTGTTTTTT | CAWSPGGANEKLFF
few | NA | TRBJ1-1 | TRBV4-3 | TGCGCCAGCAGCCCAACGTCGGTAGGGAACACTGAAGCTTTCTTT | CASSPTSVGNTEAFF
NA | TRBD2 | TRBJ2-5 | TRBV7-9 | TGTGCCAGCAGCCCGGTAGCGGGAGGGGAGACCCAGTACTTC | CASSPVAGGETQYF
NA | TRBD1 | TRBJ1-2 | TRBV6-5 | TGTGCCAGCAGAGGGACAGGCTATGGCTACACCTTC | CASRGTGYGYTF
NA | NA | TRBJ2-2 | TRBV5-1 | TGCGCCAGCAGCTTGTGGATCCGGACAGGGTCAACGGGGGGGACCGGGGAGCTGTTTTTT | CASSLWIRTGSTGGTGELFF
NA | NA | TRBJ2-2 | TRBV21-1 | TGTGCCAGCAGCAGGACCGGGACAATAAACACCGGGGAGCTGTTTTTT | CASSRTGTINTGELFF
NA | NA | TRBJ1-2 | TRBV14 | TGTGCCAGCAGCCAAGATACGGGCTATGGCTACACCTTC | CASSQDTGYGYTF
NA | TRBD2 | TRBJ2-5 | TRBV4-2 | TGTGCCAGCAGCCAGCCTAGTTCTCCGGGAGGTCGGGAGACCCAGTACTTC | CASSQPSSPGGRETQYF
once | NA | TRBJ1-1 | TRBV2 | TGTGCCAGCATGGGGGGGGTGGACACTGAAGCTTTCTTT | CASMGGVDTEAFF
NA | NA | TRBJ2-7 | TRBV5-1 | TGCGCCAGCAGCTTGTCTACAGGGAGCTACGAGCAGTACTTC | CASSLSTGSYEQYF
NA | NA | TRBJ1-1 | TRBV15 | TGTGCCACCAGCCCCCGCCTCGGAAACACTGAAGCTTTCTTT | CATSPRLGNTEAFF
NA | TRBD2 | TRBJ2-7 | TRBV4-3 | TGCGCCAGCAGCCAAGAACCCCTAGCGGGACTACTCTCCTACGAGCAGTACTTC | CASSQEPLAGLLSYEQYF